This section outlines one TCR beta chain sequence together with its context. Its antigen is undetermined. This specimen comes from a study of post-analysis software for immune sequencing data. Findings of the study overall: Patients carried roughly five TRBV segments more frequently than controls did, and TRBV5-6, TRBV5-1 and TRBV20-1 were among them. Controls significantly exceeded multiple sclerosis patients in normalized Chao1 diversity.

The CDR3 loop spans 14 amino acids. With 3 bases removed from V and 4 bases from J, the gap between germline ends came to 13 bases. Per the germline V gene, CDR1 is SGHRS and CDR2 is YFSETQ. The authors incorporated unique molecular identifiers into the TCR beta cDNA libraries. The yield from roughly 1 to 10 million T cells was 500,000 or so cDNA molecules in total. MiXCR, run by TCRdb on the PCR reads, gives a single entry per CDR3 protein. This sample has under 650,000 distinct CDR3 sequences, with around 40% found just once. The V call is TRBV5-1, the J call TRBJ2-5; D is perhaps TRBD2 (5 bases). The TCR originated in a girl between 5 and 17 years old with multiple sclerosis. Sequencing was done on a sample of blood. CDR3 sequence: CASSWKDGGETQYF. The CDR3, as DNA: TGCGCCAGCAGCTGGAAGGACGGAGGAGAGACCCAGTACTTC.